A single sample is the source of the 13 T cell receptor beta chains below, sequenced in a study of PD-L1 blockade in urothelial cancer. Libraries were prepared by immunoSEQ multiplex PCR; TCRdb keeps only in-frame clonotypes and omits some of them. The table has about 21,000 clones, 90% seen once. The sample in question was PBMCs, obtained around atezolizumab (anti-PD-L1) treatment. These receptors were obtained from a woman aged 55-70 years with urothelial cancer.

This clone was picked up a small number of times. The gene calls are TRBV7-2 and TRBJ2-7; TRBD2 might be the D (5 bases). Trimming removed 5 bases at V and 4 bases at J, with 9 bases between. Germline V gene data show CDR1 as SGHTA and CDR2 as FQGNSA. CDR3 length: 12 amino acids. The CDR3 coding sequence is TGTGCCAGCAGCCCCACGGGGTACGAGCAGTACTTC. It specifies CASSPTGYEQYF.

The chain carries TRBV4-2 and TRBJ2-3, with 7 bases that match TRBD2. There are 17 residues in the CDR3. J gave up 1 base and V 3 bases, and 10 bases lay outside the gene matches. Germline CDR1 and CDR2: LGHNA and YNFKEQ. Here the CDR3 reads CASSQGLGLEGTDTQYF. The CDR3 DNA is TGTGCCAGCAGCCAGGGACTCGGACTAGAGGGCACAGATACGCAGTATTTT.

V gene TRBV6-5 combines with J gene TRBJ1-1; 7 bases map to TRBD1. Germline loops: CDR1 MNHEY, CDR2 SVGAGI. The CDR3 is 14 amino acids. Trimming cost V 5 bases and J 5 bases; bases outside gene matches: 8. DNA of the CDR3: TGTGCCAGCAGTCCCAGGGGGTCGGTTACTGAAGCTTTCTTT. Protein: CASSPRGSVTEAFF.

The rearrangement links TRBV7-8 to TRBJ2-6; tentative D call: TRBD1 (6 bases). CDR1 is SGHVS and CDR2 is FQNEAQ in the germline V gene. The CDR3 totals 19 residues. The V and J ends lost 1 base and 0 bases respectively, with 16 bases between them. The CDR3 DNA follows: TGTGCCAGCAGCTTAGAGGTTGGGGGCTTACGCTCTGGGGCCAACGTCCTGACTTTC. Translation: CASSLEVGGLRSGANVLTF.

In its sample, this clone was seen a few times. This chain links TRBV7-9 with TRBJ2-2; 11 positions agree with TRBD1. Germline V gene lookup returns CDR1 SEHNR and CDR2 FQNEAQ (reference sequence). V trimming: 4 bases; J trimming: 6 bases; junction bases outside the gene matches: 4. This CDR3 contains 15 residues. The CDR3 DNA reads TGTGCCAGCAGCTACGCGGGACAGGGGGCCGGGGAGCTGTTTTTT. It codes for CASSYAGQGAGELFF.

The chain couples TRBV7-2 to TRBJ1-2, with a possible D match to TRBD1 (5 bases). The CDR3 has 16 amino acids. The V gene's germline CDR1 is SGHTA and CDR2 FQGNSA. V was shortened by 1 base and J by 4 bases, with 16 bases between the two germline ends. The CDR3 loop is CASSLEAGPKSYGYTF. In DNA form, the CDR3 reads TGTGCCAGCAGCTTAGAAGCAGGGCCAAAAAGCTATGGCTACACCTTC.

The chain employs TRBV5-6 and TRBJ2-5; 14 nucleotides match TRBD2. There are 16 residues in the CDR3. Germline V CDR1 and CDR2: SGHDT, YYEEEE. V dropped 4 bases and J dropped 5; count of bases not matched to a gene: 7. DNA for the CDR3: TGTGCCAGCAGCCGGGGACTAGCGGGAGTGGGCGAGACCCAGTACTTC. This translates into CASSRGLAGVGETQYF.

The V call is TRBV28, the J call TRBJ1-2, with 10 positions matching TRBD1. V dropped 3 bases and J dropped 9; count of bases not matched to a gene: 10. The CDR3 length is 15 residues. Germline CDR1 reads MDHEN; CDR2 reads SYDVKM. The CDR3 DNA sequence: TGTGCCAGCAGTTTGTTTTTACCGGGACAGGGGCGCTACACCTTC. Amino acids: CASSLFLPGQGRYTF.

The chain uses TRBV2 and TRBJ1-1; D possibly corresponds to TRBD1 (5 bases). In germline, CDR1 is SNHLY, CDR2 FYNNEI. The CDR3 runs to 11 residues. With 8 bases removed from V and 7 bases from J, the gap between germline ends came to 11 bases. In nucleotides, the CDR3 is TGTGCCAGCGGAATAGGGGTTGAAGCTTTCTTT. Translation: CASGIGVEAFF.

This chain connects TRBV11-1 to TRBJ2-1; D not certain. CDR1 SGHAT and CDR2 FQDESV come from the germline V gene (reference sequence). The CDR3 has 13 amino acids. Between the trimmed V and J ends, which lost 1 base and 5 bases, there was a span of 6 bases. The CDR3 DNA follows: TGTGCCAGCAGCTTAGGGCCAAACAATGAGCAGTTCTTC. This encodes CASSLGPNNEQFF.

This rearrangement joins TRBV6-5 to TRBJ2-7; D possibly corresponds to TRBD1 (6 bases). Germline V lookup: CDR1 MNHEY, CDR2 SVGAGI. This CDR3 is built from 11 residues. The V end lost 10 bases, the J end lost 5 bases, and 12 bases lay between the germline ends. The CDR3 is CATGQSHEQYF. CDR3 bases: TGTGCCACCGGACAGAGCCACGAGCAGTACTTC.

V gene TRBV9 combines with J gene TRBJ2-7; 7 bases map to TRBD2. CDR3 length: 13 amino acids. V was clipped by 0 bases and J by 6 bases; unmatched bases: 3. From germline, CDR1 is SGDLS and CDR2 YYNGEE. The CDR3 DNA sequence: TGTGCCAGCAGCGTAGGCGGGAGCCGCGAGCAGTACTTC. Protein sequence: CASSVGGSREQYF.

V and J are TRBV5-6 and TRBJ2-1, with D possibly matching TRBD1 (5 bases). V was trimmed by 5 bases and J by 6 bases, leaving 18 bases between them. The CDR3 is made up of 15 amino acids. Germline CDR1 SGHDT, CDR2 YYEEEE. The CDR3 spells CASSTGRKGANEQFF. The CDR3, as DNA: TGTGCCAGCAGTACTGGACGGAAAGGGGCCAATGAGCAGTTCTTC.